This TCR beta chain was sequenced during a study of OX40 agonist ivuxolimab in advanced cancers. Across the study: At 82.7% male, the cohort had a mean age of 60 years, ranging from 23 to 79. Past anti-PD-1, anti-PD-L1 or anti-CTLA-4 therapy was accepted, and 40% had received some.

Notes on the study in general: On average, a greater number of expanded clones characterised CD8+ T cells relative to CD4+. Patients with a partial response at 0.1-3.0 mg/kg had among the lowest clonal expansion.

The data were produced by immunoSEQ multiplex PCR, yet TCRdb's version contains in-frame clones alone and is incomplete. The data contain around 90,000 clones, 80% to 95% of them seen just once; the ten biggest clones take up roughly 1.1%. The CDR3 is 13 amino acids. Trimming took 4 bases from V and 2 from J, leaving 8 bases between them. From germline, CDR1 is MDHEN and CDR2 SYDVKM. A note on this clone: The antigen is undetermined.

The TCR comes from an adult with an advanced solid tumor such as melanoma, head and neck, liver or kidney cancer. This specimen was CD4+ or CD8+ T cells sorted from blood, taken in a trial of the OX40 agonist ivuxolimab. The rearrangement links TRBV28 to TRBJ2-5, with a possible D match to TRBD1 (6 bases). CDR3 DNA: TGTGCCAGCAGTTCCGGACAGCAAGAGACCCAGTACTTC. This codes for CASSSGQQETQYF.